This T cell receptor beta chain was sequenced in a study of neurological immune-mediated disorders. The table lists this clonotype with many counts. Its target is not known. Findings of the study overall: Phylogenetic grouping assigned the repertoires of 18 of 34 multiple sclerosis patients to a single related-CDR3 cluster, which may represent a signature. The expanded clones of different subjects shared no CDR3 amino acid sequences (suggesting private repertoires in all groups).

By 5'RACE with 10-nucleotide random UMIs, the cDNA was made. TCRdb re-called the 5' RACE reads through MiXCR, storing one row per CDR3 protein. The sample carries roughly 65,000 distinct CDR3 sequences, roughly 5.6% recorded once. The sample taken for sequencing was PBMCs. The TCR was taken from a human donor with multiple sclerosis. The donor label of this sample is uncertain.

CDR3 bases: TGCGCCAGTCAGCAGGGCCCGCGGGGGGTCAATGAGCAGTTCTTC. This encodes CASQQGPRGVNEQFF. The rearrangement uses TRBV5-1 and TRBJ2-1; 8 bases line up with TRBD2. V lost 8 bases and J lost 6; bases outside the gene matches: 13. CDR1 and CDR2 (germline): SGHRS, YFSETQ. The CDR3 extends over 15 amino acids.